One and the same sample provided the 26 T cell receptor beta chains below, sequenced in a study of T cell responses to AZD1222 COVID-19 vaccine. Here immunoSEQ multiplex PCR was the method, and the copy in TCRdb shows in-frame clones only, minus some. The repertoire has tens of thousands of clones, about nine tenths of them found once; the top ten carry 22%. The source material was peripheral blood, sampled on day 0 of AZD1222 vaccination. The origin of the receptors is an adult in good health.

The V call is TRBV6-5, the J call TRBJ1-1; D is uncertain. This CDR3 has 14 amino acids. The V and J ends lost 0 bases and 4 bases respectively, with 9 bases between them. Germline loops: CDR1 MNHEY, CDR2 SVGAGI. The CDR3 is CASSYSEQSTEAFF. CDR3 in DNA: TGTGCCAGCAGTTACTCGGAACAGTCCACTGAAGCTTTCTTT.

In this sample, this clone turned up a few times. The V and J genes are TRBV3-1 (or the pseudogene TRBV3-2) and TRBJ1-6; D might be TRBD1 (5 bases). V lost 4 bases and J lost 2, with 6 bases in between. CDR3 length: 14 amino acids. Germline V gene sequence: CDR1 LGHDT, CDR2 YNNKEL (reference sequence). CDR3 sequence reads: CASSRGAYNSPLHF. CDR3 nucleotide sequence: TGTGCCAGCAGCCGAGGGGCCTATAATTCACCCCTCCACTTT.

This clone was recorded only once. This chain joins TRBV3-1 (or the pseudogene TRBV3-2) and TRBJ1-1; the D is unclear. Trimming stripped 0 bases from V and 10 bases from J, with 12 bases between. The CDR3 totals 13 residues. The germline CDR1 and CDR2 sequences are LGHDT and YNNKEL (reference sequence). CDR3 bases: TGTGCCAGCAGCCAAGAGAGGGCGCGGGGAGCTTTCTTT. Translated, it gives CASSQERARGAFF.

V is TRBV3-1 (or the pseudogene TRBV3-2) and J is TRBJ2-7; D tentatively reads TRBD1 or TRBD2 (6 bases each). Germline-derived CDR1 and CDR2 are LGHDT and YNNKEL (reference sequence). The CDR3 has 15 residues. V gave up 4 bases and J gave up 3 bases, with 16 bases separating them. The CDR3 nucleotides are TGTGCCAGCAGCCCCGGAGGGGGGATTCACTACGAGCAGTACTTC. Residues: CASSPGGGIHYEQYF.

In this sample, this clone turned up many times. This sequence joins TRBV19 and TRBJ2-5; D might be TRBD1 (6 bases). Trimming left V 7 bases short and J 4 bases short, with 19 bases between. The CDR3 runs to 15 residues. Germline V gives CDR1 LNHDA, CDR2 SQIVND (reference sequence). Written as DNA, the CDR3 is TGTGCCAGTACGGCCGAAGGGGGAGTAGGAGAGACCCAGTACTTC. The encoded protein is CASTAEGGVGETQYF. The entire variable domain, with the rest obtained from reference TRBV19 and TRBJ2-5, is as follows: DGGITQSPKYLFRKEGQNVTLSCEQNLNHDAMYWYRQDPGQGLRLIYYSQIVNDFQKGDIAEGYSVSREKKESFPLTVTSAQKNPTAFYLCASTAEGGVGETQYFGPGTRLLVL.

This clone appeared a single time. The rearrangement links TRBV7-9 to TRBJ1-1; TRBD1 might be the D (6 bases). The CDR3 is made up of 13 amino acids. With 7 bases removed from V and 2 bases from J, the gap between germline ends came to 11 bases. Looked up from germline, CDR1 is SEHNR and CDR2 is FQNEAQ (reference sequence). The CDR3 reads CASTMGGNTEAFF. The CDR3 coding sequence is TGTGCCAGCACCATGGGGGGCAACACTGAAGCTTTCTTT.

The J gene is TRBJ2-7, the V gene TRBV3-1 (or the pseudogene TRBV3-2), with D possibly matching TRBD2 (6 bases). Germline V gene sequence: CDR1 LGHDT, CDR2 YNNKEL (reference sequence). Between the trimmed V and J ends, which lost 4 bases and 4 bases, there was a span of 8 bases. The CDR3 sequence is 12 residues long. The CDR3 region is CASSLGTYEQYF. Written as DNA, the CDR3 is TGTGCCAGCAGCCTAGGGACTTACGAGCAGTACTTC.

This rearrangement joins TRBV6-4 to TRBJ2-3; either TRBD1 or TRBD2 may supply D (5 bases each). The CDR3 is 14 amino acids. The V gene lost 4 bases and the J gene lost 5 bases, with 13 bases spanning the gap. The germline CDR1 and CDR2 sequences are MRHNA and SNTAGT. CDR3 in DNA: TGTGCCAGCAGTGTGGGACGGATCTTAGATACGCAGTATTTT. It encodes CASSVGRILDTQYF.

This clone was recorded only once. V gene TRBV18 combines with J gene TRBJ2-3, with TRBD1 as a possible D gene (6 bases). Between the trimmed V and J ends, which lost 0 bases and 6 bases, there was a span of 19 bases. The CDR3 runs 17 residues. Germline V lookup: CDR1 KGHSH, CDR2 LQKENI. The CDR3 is CASSPPEASGARDTQYF. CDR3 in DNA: TGTGCCAGCTCACCACCTGAGGCCTCAGGGGCCCGCGATACGCAGTATTTT.

CDR3 bases: TGTGCCAGCAGTTTCGTCGAGACAGGGCTTCCCTACGAGCAGTACTTC. Translating it yields CASSFVETGLPYEQYF. V usage is TRBV27 and J usage is TRBJ2-7; 7 bases agree with TRBD1. CDR1 MNHEY and CDR2 SMNVEV come from the germline V gene (reference sequence). This CDR3 comprises 16 residues. V was clipped by 3 bases and J by 2 bases; unmatched bases: 10.

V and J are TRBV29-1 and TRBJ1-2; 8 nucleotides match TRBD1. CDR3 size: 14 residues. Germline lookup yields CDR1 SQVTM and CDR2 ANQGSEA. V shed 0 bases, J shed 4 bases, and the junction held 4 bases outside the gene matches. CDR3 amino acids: CSVEDAQGGYGYTF. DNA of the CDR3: TGCAGCGTTGAAGATGCACAGGGGGGCTATGGCTACACCTTC.

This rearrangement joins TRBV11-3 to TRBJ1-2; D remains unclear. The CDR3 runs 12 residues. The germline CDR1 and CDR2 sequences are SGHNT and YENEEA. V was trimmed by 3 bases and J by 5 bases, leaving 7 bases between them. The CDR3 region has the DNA TGTGCCAGCAGCTTCTCGGAGTATGGCTACACCTTC. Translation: CASSFSEYGYTF.

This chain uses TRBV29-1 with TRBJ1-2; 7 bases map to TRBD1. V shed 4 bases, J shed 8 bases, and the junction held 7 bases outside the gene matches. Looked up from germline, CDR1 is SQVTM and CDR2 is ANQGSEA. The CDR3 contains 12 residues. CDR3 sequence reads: CSVAKGAQGYTF. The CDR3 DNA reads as TGCAGCGTTGCCAAGGGGGCGCAGGGCTACACCTTC. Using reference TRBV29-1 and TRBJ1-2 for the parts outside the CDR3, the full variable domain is SAVISQKPSRDICQRGTSLTIQCQVDSQVTMMFWYRQQPGQSLTLIATANQGSEATYESGFVIDKFPISRPNLTFSTLTVSNMSPEDSSIYLCSVAKGAQGYTFGSGTRLTVV.

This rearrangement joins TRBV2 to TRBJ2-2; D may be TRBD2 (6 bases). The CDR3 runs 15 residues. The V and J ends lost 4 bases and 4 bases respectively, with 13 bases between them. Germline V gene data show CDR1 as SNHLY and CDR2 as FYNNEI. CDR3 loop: CASSVSGYGTGELFF. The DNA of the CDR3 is TGTGCCAGCAGTGTGAGCGGGTATGGCACCGGGGAGCTGTTTTTT.

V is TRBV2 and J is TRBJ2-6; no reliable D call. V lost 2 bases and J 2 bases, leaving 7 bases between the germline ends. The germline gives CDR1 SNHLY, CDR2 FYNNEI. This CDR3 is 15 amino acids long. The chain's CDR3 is CASSESKAGANVLTF. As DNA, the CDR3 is TGTGCCAGCAGTGAATCTAAAGCTGGGGCCAACGTCCTGACTTTC.

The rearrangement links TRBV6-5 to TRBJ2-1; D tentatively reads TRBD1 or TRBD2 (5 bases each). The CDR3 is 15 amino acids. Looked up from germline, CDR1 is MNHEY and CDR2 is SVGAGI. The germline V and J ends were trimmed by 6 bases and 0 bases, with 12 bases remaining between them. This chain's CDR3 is CASRGTTSSYNEQFF. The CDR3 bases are TGTGCCAGCAGGGGGACGACAAGCTCCTACAATGAGCAGTTCTTC.

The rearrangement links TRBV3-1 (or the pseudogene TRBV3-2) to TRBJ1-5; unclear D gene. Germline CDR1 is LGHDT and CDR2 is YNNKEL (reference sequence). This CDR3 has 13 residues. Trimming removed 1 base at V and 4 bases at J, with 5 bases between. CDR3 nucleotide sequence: TGTGCCAGCAGCCAAGCGGAGAATCAGCCCCAGCATTTT. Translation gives CASSQAENQPQHF.

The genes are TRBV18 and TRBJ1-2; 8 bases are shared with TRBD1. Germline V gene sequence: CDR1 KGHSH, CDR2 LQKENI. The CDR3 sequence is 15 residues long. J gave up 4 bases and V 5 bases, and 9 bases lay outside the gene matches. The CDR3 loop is CASSNEGQAAYGYTF. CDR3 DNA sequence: TGTGCCAGCTCAAACGAGGGACAGGCGGCCTATGGCTACACCTTC.

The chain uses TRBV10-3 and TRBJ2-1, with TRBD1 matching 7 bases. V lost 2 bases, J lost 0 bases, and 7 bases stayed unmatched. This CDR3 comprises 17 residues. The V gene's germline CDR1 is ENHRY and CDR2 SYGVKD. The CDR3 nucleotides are TGTGCCATCAGTGAGACCTTACAGGGGAGCTCCTACAATGAGCAGTTCTTC. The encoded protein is CAISETLQGSSYNEQFF.

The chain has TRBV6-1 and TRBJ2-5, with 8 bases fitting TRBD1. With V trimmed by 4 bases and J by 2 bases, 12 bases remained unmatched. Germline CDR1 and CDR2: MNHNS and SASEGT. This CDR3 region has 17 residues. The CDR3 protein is CASSAGTGATRQETQYF. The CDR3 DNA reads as TGTGCCAGCAGTGCCGGGACAGGAGCTACTCGTCAAGAGACCCAGTACTTC.

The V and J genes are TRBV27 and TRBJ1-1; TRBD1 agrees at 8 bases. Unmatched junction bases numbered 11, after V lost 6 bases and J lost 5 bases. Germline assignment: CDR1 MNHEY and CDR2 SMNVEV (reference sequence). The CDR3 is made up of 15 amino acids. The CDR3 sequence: CASRDPGQGRTEAFF. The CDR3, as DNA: TGTGCCAGCAGAGACCCCGGACAGGGTCGGACTGAAGCTTTCTTT.

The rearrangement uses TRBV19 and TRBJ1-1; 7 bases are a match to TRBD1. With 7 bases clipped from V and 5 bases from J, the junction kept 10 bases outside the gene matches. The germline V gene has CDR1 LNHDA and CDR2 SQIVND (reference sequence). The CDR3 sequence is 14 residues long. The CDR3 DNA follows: TGTGCCAGTATGACAGGGCCAGGAGGGACTGAAGCTTTCTTT. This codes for CASMTGPGGTEAFF.

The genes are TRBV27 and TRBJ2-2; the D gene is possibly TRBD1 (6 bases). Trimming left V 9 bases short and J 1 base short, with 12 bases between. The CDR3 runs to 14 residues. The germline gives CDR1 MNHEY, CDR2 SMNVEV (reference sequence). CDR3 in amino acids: CASAGTLNTGELFF. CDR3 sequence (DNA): TGTGCCAGTGCCGGGACACTGAACACCGGGGAGCTGTTTTTT.

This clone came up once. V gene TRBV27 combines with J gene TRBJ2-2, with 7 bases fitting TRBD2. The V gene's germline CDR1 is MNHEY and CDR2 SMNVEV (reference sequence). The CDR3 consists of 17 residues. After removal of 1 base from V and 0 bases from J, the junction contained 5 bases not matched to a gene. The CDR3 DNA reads TGTGCCAGCAGTTTATGGGTAGCGGGCACGAACACCGGGGAGCTGTTTTTT. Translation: CASSLWVAGTNTGELFF.

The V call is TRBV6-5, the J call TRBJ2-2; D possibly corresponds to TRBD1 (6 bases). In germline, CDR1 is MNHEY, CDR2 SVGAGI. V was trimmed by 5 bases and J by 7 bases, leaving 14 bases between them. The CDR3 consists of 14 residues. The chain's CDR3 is CASSQQGAGGELFF. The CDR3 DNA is TGTGCCAGCAGTCAACAGGGAGCCGGCGGGGAGCTGTTTTTT.

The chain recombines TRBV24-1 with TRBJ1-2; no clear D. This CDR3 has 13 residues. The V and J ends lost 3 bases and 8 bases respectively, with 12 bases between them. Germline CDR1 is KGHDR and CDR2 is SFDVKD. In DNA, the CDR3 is TGTGCCACCAGTGATACCCCGCTCGGGGGCTACACCTTC. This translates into CATSDTPLGGYTF.